This TCR beta chain was recovered during a study of OX40 agonist ivuxolimab in advanced cancers. Study-wide results and caveats: On average, CD8+ T cells showed a greater number of expanded clones than CD4+. Circulating CD4+ and CD8+ T cells showed clonal expansion by week 6 at 0.1 to 3.0 mg/kg.

Assay: immunoSEQ multiplex PCR; the TCRdb copy retains only in-frame clones and omits some. The sample lists 70,000 to 100,000 clones, just over 85% occurring once. Germline CDR1 reads SGHTA; CDR2 reads FQGTGA. The length of the CDR3 is 15 residues. Trimming took 5 bases from V and 5 from J; bases not matched to a gene: 8. Turning to this clone: Its target is unknown.

This material consisted of CD4+ or CD8+ T cells sorted from blood, taken in a trial of the OX40 agonist ivuxolimab. The chain joins TRBV7-3 to TRBJ2-1; TRBD2 matches 8 bases. The sequence was collected from an adult with an advanced solid tumor such as melanoma, head and neck, liver or kidney cancer. DNA for the CDR3: TGTGCCAGCAGCCCCGGGGTAGCGGGGAACAATGAGCAGTTCTTC. It encodes CASSPGVAGNNEQFF. The full variable domain, in which reference TRBV7-3 and TRBJ2-1 provide the parts outside the CDR3, is GAGVSQTPSNKVTEKGKYVELRCDPISGHTALYWYRQSLGQGPEFLIYFQGTGAADDSGLPNDRFFAVRPEGSVSTLKIQRTERGDSAVYLCASSPGVAGNNEQFFGPGTRLTVL.